This note documents a single TCR beta chain sequence. The length of the CDR3 is 14 residues. Germline V lookup: CDR1 MNHEY, CDR2 SMNVEV (reference sequence). With 4 bases removed from V and 9 bases from J, the gap between germline ends came to 13 bases. The data were obtained in a study of shared clonotypes between healthy human individuals. On the study more broadly: Participating donors consisted of a couple of women and a few men aged 18 to 49.

The table came from immunoSEQ multiplex PCR; TCRdb's copy has only in-frame clones and leaves some out. The sample includes 2 million to 2.5 million clones, 85% to 95% of them seen just once. The sequenced sample consisted of naive CD4+ T cells from PBMCs. Stated subset: CD45RA+ positively selected. The chain recombines TRBV27 with TRBJ1-6; a possible D gene is TRBD1 (5 bases). The sequence came from a man younger than 35 in good health. Some clones in this sample may be carry-over from other donors' samples. CDR3 DNA: TGTGCCAGCAGTTATAGGAGGGGCTCTTCACCCCTCCACTTT. Amino acids: CASSYRRGSSPLHF.